These T cell receptor beta chains were read from a single sample in a study of early T cells in non-severe SARS-CoV-2 infection. TCRdb independently ran MiXCR on the 5' RACE reads; one entry per CDR3 protein. The sample lists approximately 67,000 distinct CDR3 sequences; around 10% were seen once. Input material: whole blood. These receptors were obtained from an adult who was a healthcare worker with PCR-confirmed SARS-CoV-2 infection or an uninfected control (not recorded which). Each CDR3 is given with its conserved first and last residue. A D gene is named only where the DNA matches it firmly. Size values are once, few and many counts, or a class for expanded clones, and some rows have none.

d_call: NA
clone_size: many
j_call: TRBJ1-2
v_call: TRBV28
cdr3_nt: TGTGCCAGCAGTGGGGGCTTAGGCTACACCTTC
cdr3_aa: CASSGGLGYTF

d_call: TRBD1
clone_size: NA
j_call: TRBJ2-5
v_call: TRBV11-2
cdr3_nt: TGTGCCAGCAGCCTAGTCCGGGACAGCGGGACCCAGTACTTC
cdr3_aa: CASSLVRDSGTQYF

d_call: NA
clone_size: few
j_call: TRBJ1-2
v_call: TRBV29-1
cdr3_nt: TGCAGCGTTGAAGACACTGTCTATGGCTACACCTTC
cdr3_aa: CSVEDTVYGYTF

d_call: NA
clone_size: many
j_call: TRBJ1-6
v_call: TRBV14
cdr3_nt: TGTGCCAGCGCACGAGACAGGACCTATAATTCACCCCTCCACTTT
cdr3_aa: CASARDRTYNSPLHF

d_call: NA
clone_size: NA
j_call: TRBJ2-7
v_call: TRBV12-3/TRBV12-4
cdr3_nt: TGTGCCAGCGGAAGACAGGCGTACTCCTACGAGCAGTACTTC
cdr3_aa: CASGRQAYSYEQYF

d_call: TRBD2
clone_size: few
j_call: TRBJ2-1
v_call: TRBV20-1
cdr3_nt: TGCAGTGCTTCGGGTACTAGCGTAATCTACAATGAGCAGTTCTTC
cdr3_aa: CSASGTSVIYNEQFF

d_call: NA
clone_size: NA
j_call: TRBJ1-1
v_call: TRBV5-5
cdr3_nt: TGTGCCAGCAGCTCCTGGACAGAACCTGAAGCTTTCTTT
cdr3_aa: CASSSWTEPEAFF

d_call: NA
clone_size: NA
j_call: TRBJ2-2
v_call: TRBV3-1
cdr3_nt: TGTGCCAGCGGAGTAGGGGGATCGACCGGGGAGCTGTTTTTT
cdr3_aa: CASGVGGSTGELFF

d_call: NA
clone_size: many
j_call: TRBJ1-1
v_call: TRBV20-1
cdr3_nt: TGCAGTGCTAGAGATAGGGGTCTGGGGGACACTGAAGCTTTCTTT
cdr3_aa: CSARDRGLGDTEAFF

d_call: NA
clone_size: few
j_call: TRBJ2-3
v_call: TRBV6-6
cdr3_nt: TGTGCCAGCAGGTCGGGGCAGAAAACAGATACGCAGTATTTT
cdr3_aa: CASRSGQKTDTQYF